The source of this T cell receptor (beta chain) is a study of cytomegalovirus exposure and HLA in healthy donors. Study observations and caveats: In vitro assays verified that a few CMV-associated chains recognized CMV antigens specifically.

Turning to this clone: Its antigen is not identified.

This CDR3 comprises 14 residues. The V end lost 3 bases, the J end lost 2 bases, and 12 bases lay between the germline ends. Germline loops: CDR1 SGHRS, CDR2 YFSETQ. Produced via immunoSEQ multiplex PCR; TCRdb's table is partial and in-frame only. This repertoire shows around 160,000 clones, approximately 90% found once; its top ten account for approximately 3%. The chain employs TRBV5-1 and TRBJ2-7; D ambiguous. Sequenced: PBMCs. The source is a man aged 18 to 29 in good health and CMV-seronegative. Written as DNA, the CDR3 is TGCGCCAGCAGCTCTGAAGCCCGAACCTACGAGCAGTACTTC. It specifies CASSSEARTYEQYF.